The rows below give T cell receptor beta chains drawn from one sample of a study of blood T cell repertoires in COVID-19. This table comes from immunoSEQ multiplex PCR, and its TCRdb copy is limited to in-frame clones, with some not included. The sample has about 72,000 clones, 86% seen once. Material for sequencing was peripheral blood. These receptors originate from a man between 65 and 79 years old with active or convalescent COVID-19. Each CDR3 is given with its conserved first and last residue. D genes are given only for firm matches. Some rows have no size entry. The others give once, few or many, or a class for an expanded clone.

V gene	J gene	D gene	clone size	CDR3 protein	CDR3 DNA
TRBV6-5	TRBJ1-2	NA	NA	CASVRTADYGYTF	TGTGCCAGCGTGAGAACGGCGGACTATGGCTACACCTTC
TRBV28	TRBJ2-7	NA	NA	CASSSNSYEQYF	TGTGCCAGCAGTTCCAACAGCTACGAGCAGTACTTC
TRBV19	TRBJ1-2	TRBD1	NA	CASSLQTGYNGYTF	TGTGCCAGTAGTCTCCAGACAGGGTACAATGGCTACACCTTC
TRBV28	TRBJ2-5	TRBD2	NA	CASSFDSGAETQYF	TGTGCCAGCAGTTTCGACAGCGGGGCCGAGACCCAGTACTTC
TRBV6-5	TRBJ1-1	NA	NA	CASSYSIRAGTEAFF	TGTGCCAGCAGTTACTCGATTCGGGCGGGGACTGAAGCTTTCTTT
TRBV14	TRBJ1-6	NA	NA	CASSQATVANSPLHF	TGTGCCAGCAGCCAAGCTACAGTCGCGAATTCACCCCTCCACTTT
TRBV19	TRBJ1-4	TRBD1	few	CAKIVGGLNEKLFF	TGTGCAAAGATAGTAGGGGGCCTGAATGAAAAACTGTTTTTT
TRBV6-4	TRBJ1-1	NA	NA	CASSEAGNTEAFF	TGTGCCAGCAGTGAGGCAGGGAACACTGAAGCTTTCTTT
TRBV5-1	TRBJ2-7	TRBD1	NA	CASSAGQGRWSEQYF	TGCGCCAGCAGCGCCGGACAGGGGCGTTGGAGCGAGCAGTACTTC
TRBV4-2	TRBJ1-2	TRBD1	NA	CASSPGTGLSSGGYTF	TGTGCCAGCAGCCCCGGGACAGGGCTAAGTAGTGGTGGCTACACCTTC
TRBV4-1	TRBJ1-4	TRBD1	NA	CASSQGQGLVYEKLFF	TGCGCCAGCAGCCAAGGACAGGGTCTAGTATACGAAAAACTGTTTTTT